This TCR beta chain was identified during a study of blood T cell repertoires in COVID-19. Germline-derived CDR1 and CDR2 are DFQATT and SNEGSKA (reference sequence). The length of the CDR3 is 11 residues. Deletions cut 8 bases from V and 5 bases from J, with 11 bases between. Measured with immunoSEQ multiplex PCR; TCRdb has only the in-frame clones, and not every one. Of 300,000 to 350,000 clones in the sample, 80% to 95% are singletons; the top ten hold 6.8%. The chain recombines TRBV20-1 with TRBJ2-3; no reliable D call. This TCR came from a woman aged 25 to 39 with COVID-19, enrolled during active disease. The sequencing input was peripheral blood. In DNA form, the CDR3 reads TGCAGTACCCAGGTCATAGATACGCAGTATTTT. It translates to CSTQVIDTQYF.